This T cell receptor (beta chain) was found in a study of blood T cell repertoires in COVID-19. Study in general: Acute and convalescent COVID-19 samples came from the United States, Italy and Spain. T cells, B-cell-depleted T cells, or PBMCs supplied cDNA or gDNA.

The method was immunoSEQ multiplex PCR; TCRdb's version includes in-frame clones alone and lacks a portion of them. The sample has around 120,000 clones; 80% to 90% are singletons. Sample: peripheral blood. This TCR was sampled from a woman between 65 and 79 years old with acute or convalescent COVID-19.

The CDR3 loop reads CASTQIWGAGELFF. In nucleotides, the CDR3 is TGTGCCAGCACTCAAATTTGGGGGGCCGGGGAGCTGTTTTTT. This chain joins TRBV21-1 and TRBJ2-2; the D call in the table, TRBD2, was not verified against the DNA. TRBV21-1 is marked as a pseudogene. The CDR3 contains 14 residues.